This entry lists 25 T cell receptor beta chains sequenced from one sample in a study of cytotoxic CD8 clonotypes in ibrutinib-treated CLL. The method was immunoSEQ multiplex PCR; TCRdb's version includes in-frame clones alone and lacks a portion of them. The data show approximately 150,000 clones, approximately 80% seen once. The source was PBMCs, collected after 24 months of ibrutinib treatment. Source of these receptors: a human donor with chronic lymphocytic leukemia.

The chain combines TRBV28 with TRBJ2-1; tentative D call: TRBD2 (5 bases). CDR3 length: 13 residues. Germline-derived CDR1 and CDR2 are MDHEN and SYDVKM. With 7 bases removed from V and 5 bases from J, the gap between germline ends came to 12 bases. As DNA, the CDR3 is TGTGCCAGCAACCATATACTAGACAATGAGCAGTTCTTC. Its protein is CASNHILDNEQFF. The full variable domain, with the rest looked up from reference TRBV28 and TRBJ2-1, is DVKVTQSSRYLVKRTGEKVFLECVQDMDHENMFWYRQDPGLGLRLIYFSYDVKMKEKGDIPEGYSVSREKKERFSLILESASTNQTSMYLCASNHILDNEQFFGPGTRLTVL.

This clone was counted between two and nine times. The chain couples TRBV7-3 to TRBJ1-4; 7 positions match TRBD1. The V gene's germline CDR1 is SGHTA and CDR2 FQGTGA. The V gene end was trimmed by 3 bases and the J gene end by 4 bases; junction bases not matched to a gene: 8. This CDR3 has 16 residues. CDR3 loop: CASSLVSGGLNEKLFF. The CDR3 DNA sequence: TGTGCCAGCAGCTTGGTTTCAGGGGGGCTTAATGAAAAACTGTTTTTT. Combining the CDR3 with reference TRBV7-3 and TRBJ1-4 gives the whole variable domain GAGVSQTPSNKVTEKGKYVELRCDPISGHTALYWYRQSLGQGPEFLIYFQGTGAADDSGLPNDRFFAVRPEGSVSTLKIQRTERGDSAVYLCASSLVSGGLNEKLFFGSGTQLSVL.

V usage is TRBV23-1 and J usage is TRBJ1-3; 7 bases fit TRBD1. TRBV23-1 is labeled an ORF, and its function is uncertain. The CDR3 consists of 15 residues. V was pared by 11 bases and J by 8 bases, with 18 bases of the junction left unmatched. CDR3 nucleotides: TGCGCCGGAGGTGGGGGCCAGGGGGAATTCCACACCATATATTTT. Its protein is CAGGGGQGEFHTIYF.

About this clone itself: Other nucleotide sequences from this sample produce the same CDR3. V and J are TRBV4-1 and TRBJ1-5; tentatively, D is TRBD1 (5 bases). CDR1 MGHRA and CDR2 YSYEKL come from the germline V gene. CDR3 length: 15 residues. Trimming left V 0 bases short and J 2 bases short, with 8 bases between. CDR3 DNA sequence: TGCGCCAGCAGCCAAGACAGGGTGGGCAATCAGCCCCAGCATTTT. It is translated as CASSQDRVGNQPQHF.

For the CDR3, the DNA is TGTGCCTGGGATCCGAGACGGGGGACTGAAGCTTTCTTT. It encodes CAWDPRRGTEAFF. The V and J genes are TRBV30 and TRBJ1-1, with D perhaps TRBD1 (5 bases). Germline V gene data show CDR1 as GTSNPN and CDR2 as SVGIG (reference sequence). This CDR3 contains 13 residues. V lost 5 bases to trimming and J lost 5 bases, with 15 bases between them.

Concerning this clone: At one of its ends the junction is not consistent with the germline gene, which may arise from a read error. The V and J genes are TRBV7-7 and TRBJ2-5, with 12 bases fitting TRBD1. Germline CDR1 and CDR2: SSHAT and FNYEAQ (reference sequence). This CDR3 is 18 amino acids long. CDR3: CASSLRFAAGQGAVTQYF. Written as DNA, the CDR3 is TGTGCTAGCAGCTTAAGGTTTGCGGCGGGACAGGGGGCAGTGACCCAGTACTTC.

The chain combines TRBV7-3 with TRBJ1-6; D call uncertain. Germline V gene lookup returns CDR1 SGHTA and CDR2 FQGTGA. The CDR3 covers 14 residues. Trimming removed 4 bases from V and 7 bases from J, with 11 bases in between. The CDR3 nucleotides read TGTGCCAGCAGCTCCGCGGGGAGGAATTCACCCCTCCACTTT. It is translated as CASSSAGRNSPLHF.

In this sample, this clone turned up a few times. V gene TRBV7-8 combines with J gene TRBJ1-1, with TRBD1 matching 10 bases. Per the germline V gene, CDR1 is SGHVS and CDR2 is FQNEAQ. CDR3 length: 15 residues. Trimming at V came to 6 bases and at J to 4 bases, leaving 8 bases not matched to a gene. CDR3 sequence: CASSFRDRGSTEAFF. The CDR3, as DNA: TGTGCCAGCAGTTTCCGGGACAGGGGAAGCACTGAAGCTTTCTTT.

The CDR3 loop is CASSERNNEQFF. The CDR3 nucleotides read TGTGCCAGCAGTGAAAGAAACAATGAGCAGTTCTTC. The chain has TRBV27 and TRBJ2-1; unclear D gene. This CDR3 comprises 12 residues. Germline CDR1 reads MNHEY; CDR2 reads SMNVEV (reference sequence). The germline V and J ends were trimmed by 5 bases and 5 bases, with 7 bases remaining between them.

This chain uses TRBV5-1 with TRBJ1-3; D remains ambiguous. The V and J ends lost 0 bases and 0 bases respectively, with 10 bases between them. The CDR3 covers 16 residues. Germline V gives CDR1 SGHRS, CDR2 YFSETQ. The CDR3 protein is CASSLGGRLSGNTIYF. CDR3 nucleotide sequence: TGCGCCAGCAGCTTGGGTGGCAGACTCTCTGGAAACACCATATATTTT. Full variable domain (rest looked up from reference TRBV5-1 and TRBJ1-3): KAGVTQTPRYLIKTRGQQVTLSCSPISGHRSVSWYQQTPGQGLQFLFEYFSETQRNKGNFPGRFSGRQFSNSRSEMNVSTLELGDSALYLCASSLGGRLSGNTIYFGEGSWLTVV.

The V call is TRBV7-9, the J call TRBJ2-6; 7 bases are a match to TRBD1. CDR3 length: 18 amino acids. CDR1 is SEHNR and CDR2 is FQNEAQ in the germline V gene (reference sequence). J was trimmed by 1 base and V by 3 bases; bases with no gene match: 9. CDR3 nucleotides: TGTGCCAGCAGCTTGCCGGGGACAGCAAAATCTGGGGCCAACGTCCTGACTTTC. It encodes CASSLPGTAKSGANVLTF.

This clone was seen only a few times. The J gene is TRBJ2-7, the V gene TRBV6-5; D gene unclear. The V end lost 6 bases, the J end lost 4 bases, and 13 bases lay between the germline ends. The CDR3 consists of 13 residues. The germline V gene has CDR1 MNHEY and CDR2 SVGAGI. This CDR3 is CASSRTKIYEQYF. CDR3 coding DNA: TGTGCCAGCAGCAGAACGAAAATTTACGAGCAGTACTTC.

The V call is TRBV19, the J call TRBJ2-3, with D perhaps TRBD2 (6 bases). This CDR3 has 14 amino acids. V was trimmed by 3 bases and J by 6 bases, leaving 13 bases between them. Germline V gene lookup returns CDR1 LNHDA and CDR2 SQIVND (reference sequence). Here the CDR3 reads CASSIVAARDTQYF. In DNA form, the CDR3 reads TGTGCCAGTAGTATCGTAGCGGCACGGGATACGCAGTATTTT. Based on the CDR3 plus reference TRBV19 and TRBJ2-3, the full variable domain is DGGITQSPKYLFRKEGQNVTLSCEQNLNHDAMYWYRQDPGQGLRLIYYSQIVNDFQKGDIAEGYSVSREKKESFPLTVTSAQKNPTAFYLCASSIVAARDTQYFGPGTRLTVL.

The rearrangement joins TRBV7-9 to TRBJ1-2, with a weak D call TRBD1 (5 bases). The germline CDR1 and CDR2 sequences are SEHNR and FQNEAQ (reference sequence). The CDR3 loop spans 15 amino acids. V shed 1 base and J shed 4 bases, with 13 bases lying between them. In nucleotides, the CDR3 is TGTGCCAGCAGCTTAGATCTCCTGGGGGGCTATGGCTACACCTTC. Translated: CASSLDLLGGYGYTF.

The chain is built from TRBV5-4 and TRBJ2-1; D unresolved. Trimming removed 3 bases from V and 0 bases from J, with 16 bases in between. Germline CDR1 reads SGHNT; CDR2 reads YYREEE (reference sequence). The length of the CDR3 is 17 residues. The CDR3 here is CASSWGGSHSSYNEQFF. The DNA for the CDR3 is TGTGCCAGCAGCTGGGGTGGGTCCCATAGCTCCTACAATGAGCAGTTCTTC.

The sample holds a few counts of this clone. The chain couples TRBV6-4 to TRBJ1-1; 9 bases match TRBD1. There are 15 residues in the CDR3. The V segment lost 4 bases and the J segment 4 bases; nucleotides outside the gene matches: 7. Germline V gene data show CDR1 as MRHNA and CDR2 as SNTAGT. This CDR3 reads CASSAETGGSTEAFF. The DNA for the CDR3 is TGTGCCAGCAGTGCCGAGACAGGGGGTAGCACTGAAGCTTTCTTT.

This sequence joins TRBV6-6 and TRBJ1-3; D perhaps matches TRBD1 (5 bases). The CDR3 is 13 amino acids. Germline values: CDR1 MNHNY, CDR2 SVGAGI (reference sequence). Trimming removed 2 bases at V and 5 bases at J, with 7 bases between. DNA of the CDR3: TGTGCCAGCAGTTACGCGGGGCGAAACACCATATATTTT. Its translation: CASSYAGRNTIYF.

The chain employs TRBV6-5 and TRBJ2-7, with TRBD1 matching over 9 bases. This CDR3 is built from 13 residues. Germline V CDR1 and CDR2: MNHEY, SVGAGI. The junction had 3 bases not matched to a gene; V was cut back by 6 bases and J by 3 bases. The DNA for the CDR3 is TGTGCCAGCAGGGGGGACAGGGACTACGAGCAGTACTTC. This gives the protein CASRGDRDYEQYF.

The genes are TRBV7-9 and TRBJ2-5; D is perhaps TRBD2 (5 bases). Germline CDR1 and CDR2: SEHNR and FQNEAQ (reference sequence). The length of the CDR3 is 15 residues. V lost 5 bases, J lost 5 bases, and 18 bases lay in between. As DNA, the CDR3 is TGTGCCAGCAGCGCGGACTTCTGGGGTTGGGAGACCCAGTACTTC. This gives the protein CASSADFWGWETQYF. The complete variable domain, with remaining parts taken from reference TRBV7-9 and TRBJ2-5, reads DTGVSQNPRHKITKRGQNVTFRCDPISEHNRLYWYRQTLGQGPEFLTYFQNEAQLEKSRLLSDRFSAERPKGSFSTLEIQRTEQGDSAMYLCASSADFWGWETQYFGPGTRLLVL.

In regard to this clone: A clone one base away is much larger, so this may be a read error. The chain couples TRBV19 to TRBJ1-2; the D is unclear. The germline V gene encodes CDR1 LNHDA and CDR2 SQIVND (reference sequence). The CDR3 consists of 13 residues. The CDR3 protein is CANSIGPGNGYTF. The CDR3 DNA follows: TGTGCCAATAGTATAGGACCGGGCAATGGCTACACCTTC.

The genes are TRBV27 and TRBJ1-5; D is possibly TRBD1 (6 bases). The V and J ends lost 5 bases and 0 bases respectively, with 14 bases between them. Germline V gives CDR1 MNHEY, CDR2 SMNVEV (reference sequence). CDR3 length equals 16 residues. CDR3 nucleotides: TGTGCCAGCAGTCCCCAAGGGGGGAGTAGCAATCAGCCCCAGCATTTT. Its translation: CASSPQGGSSNQPQHF.

This rearrangement joins TRBV7-2 to TRBJ2-5, with D maybe TRBD1 (5 bases). Per germline, CDR1 SGHTA and CDR2 FQGNSA. V was clipped by 1 base and J by 5 bases, with 17 bases between them. This CDR3 region has 16 residues. Here the CDR3 reads CASSLVGAGMVETQYF. CDR3 coding DNA: TGTGCCAGCAGCTTAGTGGGTGCAGGGATGGTGGAGACCCAGTACTTC.

The chain couples TRBV2 to TRBJ1-4; TRBD1 matches 9 bases. The CDR3 sequence is 15 residues long. J was trimmed by 6 bases and V by 4 bases; bases with no gene match: 6. Germline V gives CDR1 SNHLY, CDR2 FYNNEI. The CDR3 coding sequence is TGTGCCAGCAGTGTGGAGGGACAGGGAGATGAAAAACTGTTTTTT. Protein sequence: CASSVEGQGDEKLFF. The complete variable domain, with remaining parts taken from reference TRBV2 and TRBJ1-4, reads EPEVTQTPSHQVTQMGQEVILRCVPISNHLYFYWYRQILGQKVEFLVSFYNNEISEKSEIFDDQFSVERPDGSNFTLKIRSTKLEDSAMYFCASSVEGQGDEKLFFGSGTQLSVL.

J is TRBJ1-2 and V is TRBV5-1, with D perhaps matching TRBD1 (6 bases). The CDR3 is 13 amino acids. The germline gives CDR1 SGHRS, CDR2 YFSETQ. V was pared by 3 bases and J by 8 bases, with 14 bases between. CDR3 DNA: TGCGCCAGCAGCTCACAGGGTCAAGACGGCTACACCTTC. The encoded protein is CASSSQGQDGYTF.

This rearrangement joins TRBV20-1 to TRBJ2-3, with a possible D match to TRBD1 (5 bases). V lost 5 bases, J lost 7 bases, and 10 bases lay in between. This CDR3 is built from 11 residues. Germline V CDR1 and CDR2: DFQATT, SNEGSKA (reference sequence). CDR3 bases: TGCAGTGCTTATTGGACACATACGCAGTATTTT. It encodes CSAYWTHTQYF.